This T cell receptor (beta chain) is from a study of CD8+ T cells in alopecia areata. Extracted RNA was reverse transcribed into cDNA, the sequencing template. TCRdb keeps only in-frame clones here, not all; method: immunoSEQ multiplex PCR. The sample lists around 150,000 clones, around 71% occurring once. V was trimmed by 5 bases and J by 6 bases, leaving 13 bases between them. The CDR3 runs to 14 residues. The germline CDR1 and CDR2 sequences are SGHTA and FQGNSA. Treatment given: oral pan-JAK inhibitor, 5-10 mg twice daily. The chain combines TRBV7-2 with TRBJ2-2; D is possibly TRBD1 (5 bases). Here the sequenced sample was CD4+ T cells sorted from blood, taken at week 4, from a patient treated with tofacitinib. The sequence was obtained from a human donor with alopecia areata. The DNA of the CDR3 is TGTGCCAGCAGCCGTTCAGGGCGAGCCGGGGAGCTGTTTTTT. Protein product: CASSRSGRAGELFF.